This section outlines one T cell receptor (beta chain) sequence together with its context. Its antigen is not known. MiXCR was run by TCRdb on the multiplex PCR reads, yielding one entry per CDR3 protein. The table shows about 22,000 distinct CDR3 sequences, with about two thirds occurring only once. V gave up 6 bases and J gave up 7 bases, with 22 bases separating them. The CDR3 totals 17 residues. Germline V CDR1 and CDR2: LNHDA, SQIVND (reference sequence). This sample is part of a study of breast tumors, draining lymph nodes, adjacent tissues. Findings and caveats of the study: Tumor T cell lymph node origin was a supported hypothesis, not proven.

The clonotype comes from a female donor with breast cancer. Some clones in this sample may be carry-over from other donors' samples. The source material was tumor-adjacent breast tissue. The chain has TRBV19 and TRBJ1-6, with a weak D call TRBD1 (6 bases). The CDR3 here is CASSPRLGGSGNSPLHF. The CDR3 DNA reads TGTGCCAGTAGCCCCCGCTTAGGGGGTAGTGGGAATTCACCCCTCCACTTT. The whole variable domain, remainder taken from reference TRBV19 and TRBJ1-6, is DGGITQSPKYLFRKEGQNVTLSCEQNLNHDAMYWYRQDPGQGLRLIYYSQIVNDFQKGDIAEGYSVSREKKESFPLTVTSAQKNPTAFYLCASSPRLGGSGNSPLHFGNGTRLTVT.